This T cell receptor beta chain was found in a study of metastatic and nonmetastatic thyroid tumors. About the research overall: Across blood and tumor or nodule tissue, repertoires from malignant and benign thyroid patients were compared with one another. Study conclusions and caveats: The study reportedly found significantly higher TCR beta diversity in malignant thyroid tumors than benign nodules, in blood and tumor.

Thyroid surgery was preceded by no treatment in any patient. Per the study methods: Clinicopathological groups supplied CDR3 differences that were used to build a distant-metastasis classifier for papillary thyroid cancer. TCRdb re-called the PCR reads with MiXCR. In this record, the V and J calls reflect TCRdb's handling and not the investigators' own analysis. Of roughly 12,000 clones listed, approximately 35% are singletons. This clone was detected ten times or more. The antigen remains undetermined. At one end, the junction sequence differs from germline, possibly due to a read error. The same CDR3 can be traced to other DNA sequences in this sample. The CDR3 is 17 residues long. Germline CDR1 reads SGHRS; CDR2 reads YFSETQ.

The rearrangement joins TRBV5-1 to TRBJ2-2; D might be TRBD1 or TRBD2, each matching 6 bases. This TCR came from a female donor with papillary thyroid cancer or a benign thyroid nodule (not recorded which). Some clones in this sample may be carry-over from other donors' samples. Sequenced input: tumor tissue. The CDR3 loop reads CASSLSLLTPQRGELFF. CDR3 coding DNA: TGCGCCAGCAGCTTGAGTCTGCTAACTCCCCAGAGGGGGGAGCTGTTTTTC.